Here is one TCR beta chain with its context. The entry originates in a study of blood T cell repertoires in COVID-19. Repertoires were generated with immunoSEQ multiplex PCR, while TCRdb's copy carries only in-frame clones and drops some. Here the sample spans nearly 50,000 clones, roughly 88% being singletons. Trimming removed 5 bases from V and 5 bases from J, with 16 bases in between. CDR3 length: 14 amino acids. Germline-derived CDR1 and CDR2 are SEHNR and FQNEAQ (reference sequence). Sequenced input: peripheral blood. This receptor was identified in a human donor in a cohort sampled during active COVID-19. V usage is TRBV7-9 and J usage is TRBJ2-7; the D gene is possibly TRBD2 (6 bases). The CDR3 spells CASSAPSTRNEQYF. CDR3 DNA sequence: TGTGCCAGCAGCGCGCCATCGACTAGGAACGAGCAGTACTTC.